This T cell receptor (beta chain) was identified during a study of cytotoxic CD8 clonotypes in ibrutinib-treated CLL. TCRdb's table, derived via immunoSEQ multiplex PCR, lists solely in-frame clones and lacks some. The sample shows some 40,000 clones, 68% of them seen only once. Germline V gives CDR1 MGHRA, CDR2 YSYEKL. V shed 2 bases, J shed 8 bases, and the junction held 4 bases outside the gene matches. This CDR3 is 15 amino acids long. Sequencing was performed on PBMCs, taken at disease progression, from a patient treated with ibrutinib. V and J are TRBV4-1 and TRBJ2-1, with 12 nucleotides matching TRBD1. The sequence was collected from a human donor with chronic lymphocytic leukemia. As DNA, the CDR3 is TGCGCCAGCAGCCAACCGGGACAGGGGGCCTATGAGCAGTTCTTC. It codes for CASSQPGQGAYEQFF.